One and the same sample provided the 28 T cell receptor beta chains below, sequenced in a study of graft-versus-host responses after intestinal transplantation. Sequencing was performed with immunoSEQ multiplex PCR; in TCRdb, only in-frame clones are kept and a portion is missing. The sample holds around 110,000 clones, just over 90% seen once. Antigens for these TCRs are unknown. This specimen consisted of unstimulated CD4+ T cells sorted from spleen or lymph node cells, obtained before intestinal transplant. These receptors were taken from a human donor who received an intestinal transplant.

The rearrangement uses TRBV5-1 and TRBJ1-4, with 9 positions matching TRBD1. The length of the CDR3 is 16 residues. V was pared by 2 bases and J by 3 bases, with 5 bases of the junction left unmatched. Germline CDR1 is SGHRS and CDR2 is YFSETQ. DNA of the CDR3: TGCGCCAGCAGCTTAACAGGGGGCGCGGCTAATGAAAAACTGTTTTTT. This sequence encodes CASSLTGGAANEKLFF.

The chain uses TRBV4-1 and TRBJ2-3; 12 bases are a match to TRBD2. The V and J ends lost 4 bases and 2 bases, in that order; junction bases with no gene match: 4. Germline CDR1 and CDR2: MGHRA and YSYEKL. There are 16 residues in the CDR3. DNA for the CDR3: TGCGCCAGCAGCCCCGGACTAGCGGGGTTCACAGATACGCAGTATTTT. This encodes CASSPGLAGFTDTQYF.

V usage is TRBV5-1 and J usage is TRBJ2-1, with TRBD2 as a possible D gene (6 bases). This CDR3 is 17 amino acids long. Germline-derived CDR1 and CDR2 are SGHRS and YFSETQ. Trimming left V 2 bases short and J 2 bases short, with 17 bases between. The chain's CDR3 is CASSFLGSANTYNEQFF. CDR3 DNA: TGCGCCAGCAGCTTCCTCGGGAGCGCCAATACCTACAATGAGCAGTTCTTC.

This rearrangement joins TRBV5-6 to TRBJ2-3; 8 bases match TRBD2. The CDR3 length is 15 residues. Unmatched junction bases numbered 11, after V lost 4 bases and J lost 7 bases. Germline-derived CDR1 and CDR2 are SGHDT and YYEEEE. Here the CDR3 reads CASSLGRGAANTQYF. CDR3 DNA: TGTGCCAGCAGCCTGGGGCGGGGGGCCGCAAATACGCAGTATTTT. Variable domain in full (rest from reference TRBV5-6 and TRBJ2-3): DAGVTQSPTHLIKTRGQQVTLRCSPKSGHDTVSWYQQALGQGPQFIFQYYEEEERQRGNFPDRFSGHQFPNYSSELNVNALLLGDSALYLCASSLGRGAANTQYFGPGTRLTVL.

This chain joins TRBV19 and TRBJ1-4, with 7 bases that match TRBD1. Germline CDR1 reads LNHDA; CDR2 reads SQIVND (reference sequence). This CDR3 region has 15 residues. The trim removed 1 base at V and 8 bases at J, leaving 7 bases unmatched. The CDR3 DNA follows: TGTGCCAGTAGTATAGGGGGACAGATTTACGAAAAACTGTTTTTT. It specifies CASSIGGQIYEKLFF.

As for this clone: This sample also contains other DNA sequences that code for the same CDR3. The V gene is TRBV6-5, the J gene TRBJ2-1; D might be TRBD2 (7 bases). The CDR3 spans 15 residues. CDR1 MNHEY and CDR2 SVGAGI come from the germline V gene. V was clipped by 3 bases and J by 4 bases, with 13 bases between them. CDR3 in amino acids: CASSYGGGRYNEQFF. The CDR3 DNA reads as TGTGCCAGCAGTTATGGGGGGGGCAGGTACAATGAGCAGTTCTTC.

The chain employs TRBV18 and TRBJ2-5; 7 bases are a match to TRBD1. The J call may not be correct, given that the DNA end is closer to TRBJ2-7. The CDR3 is 12 amino acids. Germline loops: CDR1 KGHSH, CDR2 LQKENI. CDR3 amino acids: CASSRDRDEQYF. For the CDR3, the DNA is TGTGCCAGCTCACGAGACAGGGACGAGCAGTACTTC.

The chain links TRBV7-7 to TRBJ2-5; TRBD1 might be the D (5 bases). Germline CDR1 reads SSHAT; CDR2 reads FNYEAQ (reference sequence). This CDR3 is 14 amino acids long. V shed 8 bases and J shed 1 base, with 14 bases lying between them. The CDR3 DNA follows: TGTGCCAGCGGCTGGGGCTACCCCCAAGAGACCCAGTACTTC. Protein product: CASGWGYPQETQYF.

The chain is built from TRBV5-1 and TRBJ2-7; the D gene is possibly TRBD1 (6 bases). Germline loops: CDR1 SGHRS, CDR2 YFSETQ. V shed 0 bases and J shed 6 bases, with 16 bases lying between them. CDR3 length: 15 amino acids. CDR3 DNA sequence: TGCGCCAGCAGCTTGGAGGCTCGGCTAGGGGGCGAGCAGTACTTC. Protein product: CASSLEARLGGEQYF.

The chain is built from TRBV5-4 and TRBJ1-2, with 8 bases matching TRBD1. The CDR3 loop spans 14 amino acids. V trimming: 0 bases; J trimming: 4 bases; junction bases outside the gene matches: 2. The V gene's germline CDR1 is SGHNT and CDR2 YYREEE (reference sequence). In DNA form, the CDR3 reads TGTGCCAGCAGCTTGGAGGGACAGGTCTATGGCTACACCTTC. This sequence encodes CASSLEGQVYGYTF.

The chain links TRBV5-1 to TRBJ2-1, with TRBD1 identical over 10 bases. The CDR3 sequence is 15 residues long. Germline trimming cut 3 bases from V and 3 bases from J; bases unmatched to any gene: 3. Germline lookup yields CDR1 SGHRS and CDR2 YFSETQ. The CDR3 spells CASSWGDRGYNEQFF. CDR3 nucleotides: TGCGCCAGCAGCTGGGGGGACAGGGGCTACAATGAGCAGTTCTTC.

The chain joins TRBV19 to TRBJ2-7; 16 bases align to TRBD2. V gave up 7 bases and J gave up 2 bases; unmatched junction bases: 14. CDR3 length: 19 residues. CDR1 is LNHDA, CDR2 SQIVND, per germline (reference sequence). CDR3 sequence reads: CASTAGAPGTSGRAYEQYF. Here the CDR3 DNA reads TGTGCCAGTACCGCCGGAGCCCCGGGGACTAGCGGGAGGGCCTACGAGCAGTACTTC.

V and J are TRBV5-1 and TRBJ1-2; 12 nucleotides line up with TRBD1. The CDR3 contains 16 residues. The V gene end was trimmed by 0 bases and the J gene end by 4 bases; junction bases not matched to a gene: 4. Germline loops: CDR1 SGHRS, CDR2 YFSETQ. The CDR3, as DNA: TGCGCCAGCAGCTTGGGGGGACAGGGGGCCAGCTATGGCTACACCTTC. Amino acid sequence: CASSLGGQGASYGYTF.

The chain recombines TRBV29-1 with TRBJ2-1; 15 bases line up with TRBD2. The CDR3 runs to 18 residues. J gave up 0 bases and V 5 bases, and 8 bases lay outside the gene matches. Germline V gene lookup returns CDR1 SQVTM and CDR2 ANQGSEA. CDR3 protein: CSVSSGTSGGSSYNEQFF. Here the CDR3 DNA reads TGCAGCGTTTCTTCCGGGACTAGCGGGGGGAGCTCCTACAATGAGCAGTTCTTC.

The chain employs TRBV29-1 and TRBJ2-6, with D perhaps matching TRBD2 (6 bases). The CDR3 is 15 amino acids. Deletions cut 6 bases from V and 2 bases from J, with 14 bases between. Germline CDR1 is SQVTM and CDR2 is ANQGSEA. The CDR3 reads CSVDGGLTGANVLTF. The CDR3 DNA reads as TGCAGCGTGGACGGGGGACTCACTGGGGCCAACGTCCTGACTTTC. Together with reference TRBV29-1 and TRBJ2-6, the CDR3 gives the full variable domain: SAVISQKPSRDICQRGTSLTIQCQVDSQVTMMFWYRQQPGQSLTLIATANQGSEATYESGFVIDKFPISRPNLTFSTLTVSNMSPEDSSIYLCSVDGGLTGANVLTFGAGSRLTVL.

This rearrangement joins TRBV19 to TRBJ2-2; possible D gene TRBD1, 6 bases. Trimming removed 6 bases at V and 0 bases at J, with 8 bases between. The CDR3 has 14 amino acids. CDR1 is LNHDA and CDR2 is SQIVND in the germline V gene (reference sequence). The CDR3 reads CASRNRANTGELFF. As DNA, the CDR3 is TGTGCCAGTAGGAACAGGGCGAACACCGGGGAGCTGTTTTTT.

The V call is TRBV5-4, the J call TRBJ2-1; tentative D call: TRBD1 (6 bases). This CDR3 region has 14 residues. V was clipped by 1 base and J by 1 base, with 6 bases between them. Germline lookup yields CDR1 SGHNT and CDR2 YYREEE (reference sequence). The CDR3 DNA reads as TGTGCCAGCAGCTTGACAGGGTCCTACAATGAGCAGTTCTTC. This gives the protein CASSLTGSYNEQFF.

V usage is TRBV6-1 and J usage is TRBJ1-2, with 7 bases matching TRBD1. The germline V gene encodes CDR1 MNHNS and CDR2 SASEGT. The CDR3 loop spans 12 amino acids. V trimming: 10 bases; J trimming: 4 bases; junction bases outside the gene matches: 6. The DNA for the CDR3 is TGTGCCACCGCGACAGGGATCTATGGCTACACCTTC. It is translated as CATATGIYGYTF.

This clone has a single count. The chain joins TRBV2 to TRBJ2-1, with D possibly being TRBD1 (5 bases). Trimming stripped 3 bases from V and 3 bases from J, with 12 bases between. Germline V gives CDR1 SNHLY, CDR2 FYNNEI. The CDR3 spans 15 residues. The DNA of the CDR3 is TGTGCCAGCAGTGAGGGGCCTACCCTCTACAATGAGCAGTTCTTC. Its translation: CASSEGPTLYNEQFF.

The chain carries TRBV6-5 and TRBJ1-2, with a tentative D call TRBD1 (5 bases). The V gene lost 2 bases and the J gene lost 13 bases, with 17 bases spanning the gap. The CDR3 totals 13 residues. Germline V CDR1 and CDR2: MNHEY, SVGAGI. As DNA, the CDR3 is TGTGCCAGCAGTTACAGGGGCCCTTATGGGTGCACCTTC. This codes for CASSYRGPYGCTF.

V and J are TRBV30 and TRBJ2-4, with 10 bases matching TRBD1. Germline lookup yields CDR1 GTSNPN and CDR2 SVGIG (reference sequence). V lost 3 bases, J lost 7 bases, and 3 bases stayed unmatched. This CDR3 contains 13 residues. The CDR3 DNA reads TGTGCCTGGAGCGGGGACAGGGGTAACATTCAGTACTTC. It encodes CAWSGDRGNIQYF.

V is TRBV6-5 and J is TRBJ2-5, with D perhaps matching TRBD2 (6 bases). In germline, CDR1 is MNHEY, CDR2 SVGAGI. This CDR3 contains 14 residues. Trimming left V 6 bases short and J 1 base short, with 12 bases between. The CDR3 here is CASSRGTFQETQYF. In DNA form, the CDR3 reads TGTGCCAGCAGCCGGGGGACTTTCCAAGAGACCCAGTACTTC.

V gene TRBV21-1 combines with J gene TRBJ2-7; the listed D gene, TRBD2, was not tested against the DNA. TRBV21-1 is designated a pseudogene. The CDR3 runs 13 residues. This CDR3 reads CASGRTTTYEQYF. The CDR3 nucleotides are TGTGCCAGCGGGCGGACTACCACCTACGAGCAGTACTTC.

This clone was seen a handful of times. V and J are TRBV5-6 and TRBJ1-6; D may be TRBD1 (6 bases). Between the trimmed V and J ends, which lost 0 bases and 9 bases, there was a span of 13 bases. From germline, CDR1 is SGHDT and CDR2 YYEEEE. This CDR3 region has 15 residues. CDR3 sequence reads: CASSLAQGTISPLHF. The CDR3 nucleotides are TGTGCCAGCAGCTTGGCACAGGGAACCATTTCACCCCTCCACTTT.

The V and J genes are TRBV4-2 and TRBJ2-1; D not resolved. This CDR3 spans 13 amino acids. V was trimmed by 8 bases and J by 0 bases, leaving 8 bases between them. Per the germline V gene, CDR1 is LGHNA and CDR2 is YNFKEQ. CDR3 sequence (DNA): TGTGCCAGCGCCGGCGGCTCCTACAATGAGCAGTTCTTC. This translates into CASAGGSYNEQFF.

The rearrangement uses TRBV6-1 and TRBJ1-2; maybe TRBD1 (5 bases). This CDR3 spans 17 amino acids. V was trimmed by 4 bases and J by 5 bases, leaving 23 bases between them. Germline CDR1 reads MNHNS; CDR2 reads SASEGT. The CDR3 spells CASSGRSSGTGGYGYTF. In DNA, the CDR3 is TGTGCCAGCAGTGGCCGATCCTCCGGGACGGGGGGGTATGGCTACACCTTC.

The chain uses TRBV19 and TRBJ2-2; 12 bases are shared with TRBD1. The germline CDR1 and CDR2 sequences are LNHDA and SQIVND (reference sequence). The J segment lost 7 bases and the V segment lost 10 bases, leaving 10 bases of the junction unmatched. This CDR3 comprises 15 residues. The CDR3 DNA reads as TGTGCCACCCAAGGGGACAGGGGGCCGGACGGGGAGCTGTTTTTT. Translating gives CATQGDRGPDGELFF. Using reference TRBV19 and TRBJ2-2 for the parts outside the CDR3, the full variable domain is DGGITQSPKYLFRKEGQNVTLSCEQNLNHDAMYWYRQDPGQGLRLIYYSQIVNDFQKGDIAEGYSVSREKKESFPLTVTSAQKNPTAFYLCATQGDRGPDGELFFGEGSRLTVL.

The genes are TRBV18 and TRBJ2-3; D call uncertain. Germline CDR1 is KGHSH and CDR2 is LQKENI. The CDR3 spans 16 residues. Trimming left V 4 bases short and J 1 base short, with 15 bases between. The CDR3 protein is CASSRFSSGGTDTQYF. The CDR3 bases are TGTGCCAGCTCACGATTTAGTAGTGGAGGCACAGATACGCAGTATTTT.